The rows below give T cell receptor beta chains drawn from one sample of a study of blood T cell repertoires in COVID-19. Only in-frame clones appear in the TCRdb table, and some are missing; sequencing was by immunoSEQ multiplex PCR. The profile shows about 50,000 clones, around 83% of them singletons. Input material: peripheral blood. The receptors were gathered from a man in his 60s with acute or convalescent COVID-19. CDR3s include the opening cysteine and the closing phenylalanine or tryptophan. The D gene is left open where the match is weak. Part of the rows lack a size; the others show once, few, many or a class for expanded clones.

d_call	v_call	j_call	clone_size	cdr3_nt	cdr3_aa
-	TRBV30	TRBJ1-4	-	TGTGCCTGGAGTGCACAGGGAATCTCAACTAATGAAAAACTGTTTTTT	CAWSAQGISTNEKLFF
TRBD2	TRBV4-2	TRBJ2-1	-	TGTGCCAGCAGCCGGACTAGCGGGAACTACAATGAGCAGTTCTTC	CASSRTSGNYNEQFF
TRBD2	TRBV19	TRBJ2-2	-	TGTGCCAGTAGTCATCGGACTAGCGCGAACACCGGGGAGCTGTTTTTT	CASSHRTSANTGELFF
-	TRBV18	TRBJ1-6	-	TGTGCCAGCTCACCTCTGCCCGAAGGAGATTCACCCCTCCACTTT	CASSPLPEGDSPLHF
TRBD1	TRBV6-5	TRBJ1-3	-	TGTGCCAGCAGGGAGGGGGCAGGAAACACCATATATTTT	CASREGAGNTIYF
-	TRBV4-2	TRBJ1-5	-	TGTGCCAGACAGGGTCGGGGCAATCAGCCCCAGCATTTT	CARQGRGNQPQHF
TRBD2	TRBV3-1/TRBV3-2	TRBJ2-7	-	TGTGCCAGCAGCCTTAGCGGGACCCCTACCGAGCAGTACTTC	CASSLSGTPTEQYF
-	TRBV28	TRBJ2-1	-	TGTGCCAGCGGCGGATGGGAGGAGGGGGGTTGGATCGGGAGGACATCCTACAATGAGCAGTTCTTC	CASGGWEEGGWIGRTSYNEQFF
-	TRBV2	TRBJ1-5	once	TGTGCCAGCAGTGGCCGGCTCAGGGATCAGCCCCAGCATTTT	CASSGRLRDQPQHF
TRBD2	TRBV30	TRBJ2-7	few	TGTGCCTGGACCCGACTAGCGGGAGGACCCTACGAGCAGTACTTC	CAWTRLAGGPYEQYF
TRBD1	TRBV5-8	TRBJ1-6	-	TGTGCCAGCAGCCCTTACAGGGGAAGAAGTAATTCACCCCTCCACTTT	CASSPYRGRSNSPLHF
TRBD2	TRBV7-6	TRBJ2-1	-	TGTGCCAGCAGCGAGACCGGGACTAGCGGGGCCTCCTACAATGAGCAGTTCTTC	CASSETGTSGASYNEQFF
-	TRBV5-1	TRBJ2-3	few	TGCGCCAGCAGCTTACTAGAGGGTGGGCCCAGAGATACGCAGTATTTT	CASSLLEGGPRDTQYF
TRBD2	TRBV18	TRBJ2-5	once	TGTGCCAGCTCACCAATTCGAGGCCGCGGGAGCGAGGAGACCCAGTACTTC	CASSPIRGRGSEETQYF
-	TRBV28	TRBJ1-5	-	TGTGCCAGCAGTTTAAGGGGCAGTTTTAGCAATCAGCCCCAGCATTTT	CASSLRGSFSNQPQHF
TRBD2	TRBV28	TRBJ2-7	-	TGTGCCAGCACCCCAGATAGCGGGAGCTACGAGCAGTACTTC	CASTPDSGSYEQYF
TRBD1	TRBV4-1	TRBJ2-1	large	TGCGCCAGCAGCCAAGTGCAGGGGGCGGTGGGTGAGCAGTTCTTC	CASSQVQGAVGEQFF
-	TRBV5-1	TRBJ2-1	-	TGCGCCAGCAGCTTGGGGGGCGGGATCAATGAGCAGTTCTTC	CASSLGGGINEQFF
TRBD1	TRBV6-5	TRBJ1-1	-	TGTGCCAGCAGTTGGGACAGCCTGAACACTGAAGCTTTCTTT	CASSWDSLNTEAFF
-	TRBV7-9	TRBJ2-1	-	TGTGCCAGCAGCTTAAAGGATAGCGTTACTGCGCAGTTCTTC	CASSLKDSVTAQFF
TRBD2	TRBV5-4	TRBJ2-7	-	TGTGCCAGCAGCCGTAGACTAGCGGGAGCTAACGAGCAGTACTTC	CASSRRLAGANEQYF
-	TRBV21-1	TRBJ2-7	-	TGTGCCAGCAGCAAAATGAACAGGGGGTGTTCCTACGAGCAGTACTTC	CASSKMNRGCSYEQYF
TRBD1	TRBV30	TRBJ2-7	-	TGTGCCTGTACGCTAAGGGGGCGGTACGAGCAGTACTTC	CACTLRGRYEQYF
-	TRBV30	TRBJ2-3	-	TGTGCCGGCGGGGTAGGAACAGATACGCAGTATTTT	CAGGVGTDTQYF
-	TRBV10-3	TRBJ1-1	-	TGTGCCATCAGTGTGTCGGCCAGGGGAACTGAAGCTTTCTTT	CAISVSARGTEAFF
-	TRBV5-1	TRBJ2-3	few	TGCGCCAGCAGCTTGCCCGGGAGCAGCACAGATACGCAGTATTTT	CASSLPGSSTDTQYF
TRBD1	TRBV27	TRBJ1-1	-	TGTGCCAGCAGTCGGGGGACAGGGGGCACGAGGGGGACTGAAGCTTTCTTT	CASSRGTGGTRGTEAFF
-	TRBV6-4	TRBJ2-1	-	TGTGCCAGCAGTGACCCCCCGATGGAGGACAATGAGCAGTTCTTC	CASSDPPMEDNEQFF
TRBD1	TRBV7-9	TRBJ1-1	once	TGTGCCAGCAGCCCCCGACAGGGGTGGTGGACTGAAGCTTTCTTT	CASSPRQGWWTEAFF
TRBD1	TRBV15	TRBJ1-1	-	TGTGCCACCAGCAGCCTTGACAGGGTGAACACTGAAGCTTTCTTT	CATSSLDRVNTEAFF
TRBD2	TRBV5-1	TRBJ2-3	-	TGCGCCAGCAGCCTCTCCGGACTAGCGGGAGGGCACCGAGATACGCAGTATTTT	CASSLSGLAGGHRDTQYF
-	TRBV28	TRBJ1-2	-	TGTGCCAGCAGTTTGAGGGTTAAAGGCTATGGCTACACCTTC	CASSLRVKGYGYTF
-	TRBV19	TRBJ1-1	few	TGTGCCAGTAGTAATGGAGAGAACACTGAAGCTTTCTTT	CASSNGENTEAFF
-	TRBV7-9	TRBJ1-2	few	TGTGCCAGCAGCTTCGGACAGTATGGCTACACCTTC	CASSFGQYGYTF
TRBD1	TRBV10-2	TRBJ2-6	-	TGCGCCAGCAGGGCTTTGGGACAGGGTTTTTCTGGGGCCAACGTCCTGACTTTC	CASRALGQGFSGANVLTF
TRBD2	TRBV5-5	TRBJ2-2	-	TGTGCCAGCAGCCCACGGCTAGCGGGAGGTGGCACCGGGGAGCTGTTTTTT	CASSPRLAGGGTGELFF
-	TRBV5-1	TRBJ2-5	-	TGCGCCAGCAGGGAGGGGCAAGAGACCCAGTACTTC	CASREGQETQYF
-	TRBV24-1	TRBJ1-1	-	TGTGCCACCAGTGAAGGTGGGGGGACTGAAGCTTTCTTT	CATSEGGGTEAFF
TRBD1	TRBV28	TRBJ2-1	-	TGTGCCAGCAGTGCCCCAGGGGGCAGGGGCAATGAGCAGTTCTTC	CASSAPGGRGNEQFF
TRBD2	TRBV7-9	TRBJ2-1	-	TGTGCCAGCAGCTTAGGACTAGCGGGGGGTGGTGAGCAGTTCTTC	CASSLGLAGGGEQFF
TRBD2	TRBV9	TRBJ2-7	-	TGTGCCAGCAGCGTAGATGGGAGGGCGGGTGGTCCCTACGAGCAGTACTTC	CASSVDGRAGGPYEQYF
TRBD2	TRBV29-1	TRBJ2-7	-	TGCAGCGTTCGAGGCGGGAGTTTGAACGAGCAGTACTTC	CSVRGGSLNEQYF
TRBD2	TRBV5-1	TRBJ2-7	few	TGCGCCAGCAGCTGGAAACTAGCGGAAGACTACGAGCAGTACTTC	CASSWKLAEDYEQYF
TRBD1	TRBV5-1	TRBJ2-1	once	TGCGCCAGCAGTCCGCTGATGACAGGGGGGGAAAGTCGGCAGTTCTTC	CASSPLMTGGESRQFF
TRBD2	TRBV4-1	TRBJ2-1	few	TGCGCCAGCACCGTCCTAGTGGGACTAGCGGGGGACGAGCAGTTCTTC	CASTVLVGLAGDEQFF
-	TRBV28	TRBJ1-2	-	TGTGCCAGCAGTTTATCCCCAGGGAACTATGGCTACACCTTC	CASSLSPGNYGYTF
-	TRBV5-1	TRBJ1-2	-	TGCGCCAGCAGCTTGGTGGGGGGATCGGGCCTCACCTTC	CASSLVGGSGLTF
-	TRBV28	TRBJ2-6	-	TGTGCCAGCAGAGGCGGGGGCTTCGGTACTGGGGCCAACGTCCTGACTTTC	CASRGGGFGTGANVLTF
TRBD2	TRBV18	TRBJ2-1	-	TGTGCCAGCCGGCTCCTCCCGTATAGCGGGAGACGGTACAATGAGCAGTTCTTC	CASRLLPYSGRRYNEQFF
TRBD1	TRBV19	TRBJ1-5	-	TGTGCCAGTAAAATTACCAGGGACAGGGGTGGATATCAGCCCCAGCATTTT	CASKITRDRGGYQPQHF
-	TRBV30	TRBJ2-2	-	TGTGCCTTGGAGGGGAACACCGGGGAGCTGTTTTTT	CALEGNTGELFF
-	TRBV4-1	TRBJ2-1	-	TGCGCCAGCAGCCAAGTTCCCCAGGTCTATGAGCAGTTCTTC	CASSQVPQVYEQFF
-	TRBV2	TRBJ1-1	few	TGTGCCAGCAGCTGGACATTTTTGAACACTGAAGCTTTCTTT	CASSWTFLNTEAFF
TRBD1	TRBV5-1	TRBJ1-2	-	TGCGCCAGCAGCTCGACCGGGACAGGGGGCAGGTATGGCTACACCTTC	CASSSTGTGGRYGYTF
-	TRBV12-3/TRBV12-4	TRBJ2-2	few	TGTGCCAGCAGTTTCGGCGGGGAGCTGTTTTTT	CASSFGGELFF